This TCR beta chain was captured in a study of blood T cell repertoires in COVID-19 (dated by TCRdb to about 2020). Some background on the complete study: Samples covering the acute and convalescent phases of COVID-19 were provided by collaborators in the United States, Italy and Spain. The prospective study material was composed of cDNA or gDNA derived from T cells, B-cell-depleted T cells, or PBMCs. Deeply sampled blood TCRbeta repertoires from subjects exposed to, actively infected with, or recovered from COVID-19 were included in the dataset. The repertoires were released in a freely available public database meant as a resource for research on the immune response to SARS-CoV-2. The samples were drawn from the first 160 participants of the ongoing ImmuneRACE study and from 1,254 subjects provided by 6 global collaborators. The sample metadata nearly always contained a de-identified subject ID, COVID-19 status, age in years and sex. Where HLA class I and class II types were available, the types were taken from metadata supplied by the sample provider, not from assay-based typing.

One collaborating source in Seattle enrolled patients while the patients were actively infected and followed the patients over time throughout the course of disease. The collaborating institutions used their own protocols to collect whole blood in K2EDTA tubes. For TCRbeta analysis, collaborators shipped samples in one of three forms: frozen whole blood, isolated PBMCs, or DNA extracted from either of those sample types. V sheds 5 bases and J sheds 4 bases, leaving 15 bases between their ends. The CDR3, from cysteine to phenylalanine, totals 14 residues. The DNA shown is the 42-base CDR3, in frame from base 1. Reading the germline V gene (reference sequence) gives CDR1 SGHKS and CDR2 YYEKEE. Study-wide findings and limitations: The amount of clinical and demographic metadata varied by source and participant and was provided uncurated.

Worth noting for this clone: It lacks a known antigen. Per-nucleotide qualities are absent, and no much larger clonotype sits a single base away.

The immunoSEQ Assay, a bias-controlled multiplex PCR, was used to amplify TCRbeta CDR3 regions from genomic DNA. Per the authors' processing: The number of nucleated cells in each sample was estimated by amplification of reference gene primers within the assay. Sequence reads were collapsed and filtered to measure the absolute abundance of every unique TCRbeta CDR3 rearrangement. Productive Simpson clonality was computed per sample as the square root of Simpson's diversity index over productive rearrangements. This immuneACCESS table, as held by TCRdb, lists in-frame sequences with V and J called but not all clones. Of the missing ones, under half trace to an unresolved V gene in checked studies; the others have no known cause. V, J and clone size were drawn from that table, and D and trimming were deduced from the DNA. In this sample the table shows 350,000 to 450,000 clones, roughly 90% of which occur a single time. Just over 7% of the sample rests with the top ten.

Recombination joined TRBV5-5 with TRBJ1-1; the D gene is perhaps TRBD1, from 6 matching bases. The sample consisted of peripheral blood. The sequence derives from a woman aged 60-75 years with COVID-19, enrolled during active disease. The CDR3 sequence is CASRTTGMFTEAFF. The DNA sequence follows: TGTGCCAGCAGAACCACAGGGATGTTCACTGAAGCTTTCTTT.